This T cell receptor beta chain was obtained from a study of beta chain features in type 1 diabetes (dated by TCRdb to 2016 to 2018). About the study as a whole: No differences in mean age, gender distribution, total cell number or subset yield were found between patients and healthy donors. A total of 107,917,701 sorted cells were examined across all samples, and RNA yield correlated strongly with the number of cells per subset. In the study, recently diagnosed type 1 diabetes patients and matched healthy donors were compared on the TCRB repertoires of their sorted circulating CD4+ T cell subsets. Regulatory and stem cell-like memory subsets were isolated from only 8 patients and roughly 8 healthy donors, whereas naive and central memory subsets came from all 30 or so donors. General findings and caveats noted by the study authors: Shorter templates might be favored by PCR, yet because patient and control samples were amplified and corrected together, any such skew would affect both groups equally. Sequencing cDNA rather than genomic DNA could over-represent highly expressing activated cells, although activation and CD3 levels did not differ between groups. Naive, central memory and regulatory TCRB repertoires appeared to be more alike among patients than among healthy donors. At VDJ recombination sites, patients with type 1 diabetes made fewer insertions and deleted more nucleotides, a pattern implying thymic rearrangement abnormalities. Because the HLA sub-analyses included only small numbers of individuals, any influence of HLA type on TCRB rearrangement was left unresolved. In all four CD4+ subsets, TCRB CDR3 length was moderately but significantly shorter in type 1 diabetes patients.

The CDR1 and CDR2 encoded by the germline V gene are SGHTA and FQGNSA. Its CDR3 holds 14 amino acids, cysteine through phenylalanine. CDR3 DNA is the only sequence kept; it has 42 bases, read in frame from the first base. Germline trimming amounts to 1 base on V and 2 bases on J, with 2 as the count of junction bases outside the gene matches. The High Capacity cDNA Reverse Transcription Kit was used to reverse transcribe all of the isolated RNA, meaning that expressed TCRB transcripts were what got sequenced. Deep immunoSEQ sequencing was performed on naive, central memory and regulatory T cell samples, with an average of roughly 3.3 million total reads per sample. Sorted cells were lysed in RLT buffer, and RNA was extracted using DNase-treated RNeasy Micro or Mini kits according to cell number. To prevent cross-contamination, every cell subset was processed on its own, while patient and healthy donor samples were processed together. The immunoSEQ multiplex PCR was used to amplify TCRB sequences from cDNA, yielding 87-bp fragments that span the CDR3 region. Amplicons were sequenced on the Illumina HiSeq platform. Regarding the original processing steps: Synthetic template baselines were used to correct PCR bias computationally, reads within Hamming distance 2 were collapsed, and singletons that could not be merged were discarded. Reads were aligned against IMGT to assign V, D and J genes, CDR3 length and insertions or deletions at six rearrangement sites. Within each subset, clonotype counts were normalized to sorted cell number, and only after that were true diversity and Gini coefficients computed with the tcR R package. The overlap coefficient, calculated on TCRB nucleotide sequences, was used to measure repertoire sharing. TCRdb holds this immuneACCESS table with in-frame rearrangements only. Some clones are missing; in checked studies, unresolved V genes explain under half, and the rest has no known cause. Clone size and V and J calls were adopted from that table, with D and trimming inferred from the DNA. The sample yields around 300,000 clones; 14% were counted once. Of the sample, under 8.5% is held by the ten largest clones.

Concerning this clone: The antigen it recognizes is unknown. The input lacks base qualities; no much larger clone sits a single base away.

A single peripheral blood draw of around 120 mL on average was collected from each donor into heparinised tubes. A BD FACSAria II was used to sort naive, central memory, regulatory and stem cell-like memory CD4+ T cells with a panel that included CD45RO, CCR7, CD25, CD127, CD95 and CD27. Every sorted population had a purity above 98%. PBMCs were isolated right away by Lymphoprep density gradient centrifugation and were stained directly, without culture. Samples were stained and sorted in pairs, with one healthy donor and one patient per experiment, so that batch effects were minimized. The TCR originated in a man aged 30-40 years in good health. Sequencing was done on a sample of central memory CD4+ T cells from blood. The chain uses TRBV7-2 and TRBJ2-7, and TRBD2 matches 7 of the central bases. The sequence in DNA is TGTGCCAGCAGCTTAGGGACTAGACCCTACGAGCAGTACTTC. This gives the protein CASSLGTRPYEQYF.